The 15 T cell receptor beta chains in this list originate from one sample, sequenced in a study of blood T cells in healthy people across ages. The authors ran a second PCR of about 7 to 11 cycles using a sample-barcoded 5' primer and a J-beta primer mix. A single record per CDR3 protein comes from TCRdb applying MiXCR to the 5' RACE reads. The top ten clones hold 22% of a sample with about 830,000 distinct CDR3 sequences, nearly 60% of them seen once. The sequencing input was blood. The receptors come from a man aged 25 to 45 in good health.

This clonotype has only a few counts. The chain carries TRBV28 and TRBJ1-2, with unresolved D. Trimming cost V 3 bases and J 8 bases, with 7 bases left between them. The CDR3 contains 11 residues. Looked up from germline, CDR1 is MDHEN and CDR2 is SYDVKM. CDR3 loop: CASSFHNGYTF. The CDR3 DNA reads as TGTGCCAGCAGTTTCCACAACGGCTACACCTTC.

The chain links TRBV29-1 to TRBJ2-7; 7 positions match TRBD1. The length of the CDR3 is 13 residues. The germline CDR1 and CDR2 sequences are SQVTM and ANQGSEA. The ends lost 7 bases at V and 7 bases at J; junction bases unmatched: 13. CDR3 loop: CSASVGQDNEQYF. DNA of the CDR3: TGCAGCGCTTCCGTCGGACAGGACAATGAGCAGTACTTC.

This clonotype was observed a handful of times. This chain's CDR3 is CASSPGPVNNSPLHF. For the CDR3, the DNA is TGTGCCAGCAGCCCAGGACCAGTTAATAATTCACCCCTCCACTTT. V gene TRBV7-9 combines with J gene TRBJ1-6; D gene ambiguous. The V gene lost 5 bases and the J gene lost 5 bases, with 13 bases spanning the gap. There are 15 residues in the CDR3. The germline CDR1 and CDR2 sequences are SEHNR and FQNEAQ (reference sequence). Variable domain in full (rest from reference TRBV7-9 and TRBJ1-6): DTGVSQNPRHKITKRGQNVTFRCDPISEHNRLYWYRQTLGQGPEFLTYFQNEAQLEKSRLLSDRFSAERPKGSFSTLEIQRTEQGDSAMYLCASSPGPVNNSPLHFGNGTRLTVT.

This clonotype was observed a handful of times. The chain employs TRBV4-3 and TRBJ2-1; D possibly uses TRBD1 or TRBD2 (5 bases each). The CDR3 is 19 amino acids. Between the trimmed V and J ends, which lost 1 base and 2 bases, there was a span of 21 bases. Germline CDR1 is LGHNA and CDR2 is YSLEER. CDR3: CASSQALQVGAVTYNEQFF. Written as DNA, the CDR3 is TGCGCCAGCAGCCAAGCCCTTCAAGTCGGGGCTGTGACCTACAATGAGCAGTTCTTC.

The chain has TRBV28 and TRBJ2-4, with D perhaps given as TRBD1 or TRBD2 (6 bases each). The J call could be wrong; TRBJ2-7 is a better fit for the DNA end. Germline V CDR1 and CDR2: MDHEN, SYDVKM. This CDR3 comprises 13 residues. CDR3 sequence: CASRRGGNYEQYF. Here the CDR3 DNA reads TGTGCCAGTCGGCGAGGGGGGAACTACGAGCAGTACTTC.

This chain joins TRBV6-1 and TRBJ1-4; TRBD1 matches 8 bases. V lost 6 bases, J lost 1 base, and 7 bases stayed unmatched. CDR1 and CDR2 from the germline V gene are MNHNS and SASEGT. There are 16 residues in the CDR3. This CDR3 is CASRTGGIETNEKLFF. The CDR3 DNA follows: TGTGCCAGCAGAACAGGGGGTATTGAAACTAATGAAAAACTGTTTTTT.

This clonotype has a single count. CDR3 in amino acids: CASSFQDGLEETQYF. In nucleotides, the CDR3 is TGTGCCAGCAGCTTCCAGGACGGTTTGGAAGAGACCCAGTACTTC. The chain carries TRBV7-2 and TRBJ2-5; D remains ambiguous. CDR1 is SGHTA, CDR2 FQGNSA, per germline. V was trimmed by 3 bases and J by 3 bases, leaving 14 bases between them. The CDR3 extends over 15 amino acids.

The CDR3 DNA sequence: TGCAGCGTTGTGGCGGGGGGCGGGACCCAGTACTTC. Its protein product is CSVVAGGGTQYF. The genes are TRBV29-1 and TRBJ2-7; TRBD2 agrees at 8 bases. The end of the DNA is better explained by TRBJ2-5, so the J call may be wrong. The CDR3 is 12 residues long. Germline V gene sequence: CDR1 SQVTM, CDR2 ANQGSEA.

The chain joins TRBV4-2 to TRBJ2-5; TRBD1 agrees at 8 bases. Germline loops: CDR1 LGHNA, CDR2 YNFKEQ. After removal of 3 bases from V and 1 base from J, the junction contained 4 bases not matched to a gene. This CDR3 is 15 amino acids long. CDR3 nucleotide sequence: TGTGCCAGCAGCCATCGACAGGGGTTCCAAGAGACCCAGTACTTC. Translated, it gives CASSHRQGFQETQYF.

This clonotype was seen a single time. CDR3 residues: CASDPGQGSIAYGYTF. The CDR3 DNA is TGCGCCAGCGACCCGGGACAGGGGAGTATAGCCTATGGCTACACCTTC. The rearrangement uses TRBV4-1 and TRBJ1-2; the match to TRBD1 covers 10 bases. V lost 8 bases and J lost 4; bases outside the gene matches: 13. The CDR3 loop spans 16 amino acids. In germline, CDR1 is MGHRA, CDR2 YSYEKL.

This sequence joins TRBV2 and TRBJ1-4; possible D gene TRBD1, 5 bases. In germline, CDR1 is SNHLY, CDR2 FYNNEI. CDR3 length equals 14 residues. V was clipped by 8 bases and J by 5 bases, with 15 bases between them. This chain's CDR3 is CASRSGASNEKLFF. CDR3 in DNA: TGTGCCAGCCGTAGTGGGGCCTCGAATGAAAAACTGTTTTTT.

With regard to this clonotype: A junction boundary mismatches the germline segment, possibly from a read error. CDR3 DNA sequence: TGCAGTGCTAGAGATGTGGGCAGGCGATTGAACGCTGAAGCTTTCTTT. Translated, it gives CSARDVGRRLNAEAFF. The V call is TRBV20-1, the J call TRBJ1-1, with unresolved D. Per the germline V gene, CDR1 is DFQATT and CDR2 is SNEGSKA (reference sequence). CDR3 length: 16 amino acids.

The chain employs TRBV29-1 and TRBJ1-1; D is uncertain. Per germline, CDR1 SQVTM and CDR2 ANQGSEA. The CDR3 loop spans 11 amino acids. Between the trimmed V and J ends, which lost 7 bases and 1 base, there was a span of 7 bases. CDR3: CSETPNTEAFF. CDR3 DNA: TGCAGCGAGACGCCGAACACTGAAGCTTTCTTT.

The V call is TRBV6-5, the J call TRBJ2-7; a possible D gene is TRBD2 (5 bases). V lost 5 bases and J lost 7, with 21 bases in between. This CDR3 is built from 15 residues. CDR1 is MNHEY, CDR2 SVGAGI, per germline. The CDR3, as DNA: TGTGCCAGCAGTAGAGCCGGGATTCCGAATCGGGAGCAGTACTTC. It encodes CASSRAGIPNREQYF.

In this sample, this clonotype turned up a few times. This chain uses TRBV12-3 or TRBV12-4 with TRBJ2-3; D is unclear. The CDR3 loop spans 14 amino acids. Trimming cost V 3 bases and J 4 bases, with 11 bases left between them. CDR3 loop: CASSLTRFADTQYF. The CDR3, as DNA: TGTGCCAGCAGTTTGACGCGGTTTGCAGATACGCAGTATTTT.